This T cell receptor beta chain is from a study of T cells in Graves' hyperthyroidism and ophthalmopathy. Germline V gene lookup returns CDR1 SGHVS and CDR2 FQNEAQ. The junction had 5 bases not matched to a gene; V was cut back by 2 bases and J by 5 bases. This CDR3 region has 14 residues. Using RNA transcripts as the source, TCR beta CDR3 regions were amplified. First-round RT-PCR with HTBI primers amplified the TCR CDR3 region. MiXCR, applied by TCRdb to the multiplex PCR reads, yields one record per CDR3 protein. In the table there are around 300,000 distinct CDR3 sequences, 25% to 30% of which are singletons. This clonotype was seen only a few times. Clinical symptoms, serum thyroxine and TRAb, thyroid ultrasound and orbital computed tomography were used for the diagnoses. Preceding any ophthalmopathy symptoms, the blood sample dates from first hyperthyroidism diagnosis. Fresh 10 ml peripheral blood yielded PBMCs.

The source material was blood. This receptor was identified in a man in his forties with Graves' hyperthyroidism that later progressed to Graves' ophthalmopathy. The rearrangement uses TRBV7-8 and TRBJ1-2; 7 bases fit TRBD1. In nucleotides, the CDR3 is TGTGCCAGCAGCTTAAACAGGGGAACATATGGCTACACCTTC. This sequence encodes CASSLNRGTYGYTF.